This T cell receptor beta chain is drawn from a study of vaccination effects on CD4 cells after COVID-19. Overall study: Ahead of sequencing, the ViraFEST assay grew antigen-specific CD4+ T cells using viral peptide pools. Post-vaccine samples followed the second dose by a median of 72 days.

CD4+ T cell isolation took place after 10 days of culture. BNT162b2 vaccine or mRNA-1273 vaccine was given to participants in two doses. CDR1 is DFQATT and CDR2 is SNEGSKA in the germline V gene (reference sequence). Trimming shortened V by 3 bases and J by 2 bases, and 14 bases separated the two germline ends. The CDR3 is made up of 15 amino acids. Sequencing used immunoSEQ multiplex PCR; TCRdb keeps in-frame clones, though not all of them. This sample has 45,000 to 55,000 clones, with just over 70% found just once. With regard to this clone: Its antigen is unidentified.

The origin of this receptor is a human donor who received a COVID-19 vaccine. The V and J genes are TRBV20-1 and TRBJ1-5; the D is unclear. The source material was CD4+ T cells from PBMCs cultured without peptide, sampled after COVID-19 vaccination. The CDR3 DNA reads as TGCAGTGCTAGTCCTGGACGCTCGGGCAATCAGCCCCAGCATTTT. This sequence encodes CSASPGRSGNQPQHF.